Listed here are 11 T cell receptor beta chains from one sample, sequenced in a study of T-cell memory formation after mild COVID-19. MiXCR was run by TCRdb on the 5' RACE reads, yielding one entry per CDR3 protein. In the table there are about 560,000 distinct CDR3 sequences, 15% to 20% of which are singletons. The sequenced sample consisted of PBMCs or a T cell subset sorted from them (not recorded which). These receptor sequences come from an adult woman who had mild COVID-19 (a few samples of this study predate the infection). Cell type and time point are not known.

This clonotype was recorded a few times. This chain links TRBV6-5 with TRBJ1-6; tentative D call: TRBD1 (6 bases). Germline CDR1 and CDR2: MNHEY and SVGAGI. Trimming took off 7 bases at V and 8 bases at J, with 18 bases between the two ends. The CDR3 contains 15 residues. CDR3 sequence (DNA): TGTGCCAGCATCCTTATCTGGGGGGCTGATTCACCCCTCCACTTT. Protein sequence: CASILIWGADSPLHF.

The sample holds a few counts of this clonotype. In nucleotides, the CDR3 is TGTGCCAGCAGCCTTACAGAGTACCACGTCCATACGCAGTATTTT. It yields the protein CASSLTEYHVHTQYF. The chain carries TRBV6-5 and TRBJ2-3; no clear D gene. CDR3 length: 15 residues. V was shortened by 6 bases and J by 7 bases, with 20 bases between the two germline ends. CDR1 and CDR2 (germline): MNHEY, SVGAGI.

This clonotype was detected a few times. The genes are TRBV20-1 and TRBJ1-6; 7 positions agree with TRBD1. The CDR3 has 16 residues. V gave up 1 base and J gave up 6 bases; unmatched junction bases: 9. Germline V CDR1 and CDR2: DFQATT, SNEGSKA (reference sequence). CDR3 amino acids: CSARVPRQGGNSPLHF. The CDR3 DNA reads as TGCAGTGCTAGAGTGCCCAGACAGGGCGGTAATTCACCCCTCCACTTT.

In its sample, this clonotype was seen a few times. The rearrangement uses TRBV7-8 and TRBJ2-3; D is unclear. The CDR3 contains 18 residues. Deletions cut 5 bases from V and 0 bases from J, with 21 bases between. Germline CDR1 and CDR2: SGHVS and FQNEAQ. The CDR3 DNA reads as TGTGCCAGCAGCCTCAACCTACGGAGAGGAGCAAGCACAGATACGCAGTATTTT. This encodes CASSLNLRRGASTDTQYF.

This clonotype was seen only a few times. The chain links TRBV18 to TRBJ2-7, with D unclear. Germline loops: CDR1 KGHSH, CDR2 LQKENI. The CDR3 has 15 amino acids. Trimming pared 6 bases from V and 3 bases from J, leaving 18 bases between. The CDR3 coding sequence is TGTGCCAGCTCGCCCGCTTGGGGTGATGGCTACGAGCAGTACTTC. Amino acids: CASSPAWGDGYEQYF. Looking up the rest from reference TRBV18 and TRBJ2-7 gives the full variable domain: NAGVMQNPRHLVRRRGQEARLRCSPMKGHSHVYWYRQLPEEGLKFMVYLQKENIIDESGMPKERFSAEFPKEGPSILRIQQVVRGDSAAYFCASSPAWGDGYEQYFGPGTRLTVT.

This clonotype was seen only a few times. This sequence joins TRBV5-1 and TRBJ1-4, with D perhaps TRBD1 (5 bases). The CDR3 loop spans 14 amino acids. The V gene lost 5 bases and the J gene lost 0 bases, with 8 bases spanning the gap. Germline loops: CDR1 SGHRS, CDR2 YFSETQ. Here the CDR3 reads CASRQTATNEKLFF. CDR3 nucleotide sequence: TGCGCCAGCAGACAGACAGCAACTAATGAAAAACTGTTTTTT.

The chain's CDR3 is CASSGGRDSYYEQYF. In nucleotides, the CDR3 is TGTGCCAGCAGTGGCGGGCGGGACTCGTACTACGAGCAGTACTTC. The genes are TRBV12-3 or TRBV12-4 and TRBJ2-7; TRBD2 might be the D (6 bases). V lost 5 bases and J 3 bases, leaving 17 bases between the germline ends. This CDR3 is 15 amino acids long.

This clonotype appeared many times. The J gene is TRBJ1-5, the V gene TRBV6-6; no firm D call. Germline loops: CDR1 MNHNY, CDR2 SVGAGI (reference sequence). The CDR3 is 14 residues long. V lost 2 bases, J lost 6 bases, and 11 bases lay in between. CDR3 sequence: CASSYGFGIQPQHF. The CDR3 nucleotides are TGTGCCAGCAGTTACGGGTTTGGGATTCAGCCCCAGCATTTT.

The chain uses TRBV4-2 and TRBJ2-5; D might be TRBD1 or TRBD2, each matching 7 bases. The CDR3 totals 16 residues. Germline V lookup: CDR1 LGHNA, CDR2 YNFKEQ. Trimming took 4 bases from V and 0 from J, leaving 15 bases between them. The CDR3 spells CASSPFRGGNQETQYF. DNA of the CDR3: TGTGCCAGCAGCCCCTTCAGGGGGGGTAACCAAGAGACCCAGTACTTC.

The CDR3 loop is CSARLDSSYNSPLHF. The CDR3 bases are TGCAGTGCTAGGCTTGACAGCTCCTATAATTCACCCCTCCACTTT. This rearrangement joins TRBV20-1 to TRBJ1-6; a weak D match, TRBD1 (5 bases). V was cut by 3 bases and J by 0 bases, with 9 bases left in between. The CDR3 runs 15 residues. From germline, CDR1 is DFQATT and CDR2 SNEGSKA (reference sequence).

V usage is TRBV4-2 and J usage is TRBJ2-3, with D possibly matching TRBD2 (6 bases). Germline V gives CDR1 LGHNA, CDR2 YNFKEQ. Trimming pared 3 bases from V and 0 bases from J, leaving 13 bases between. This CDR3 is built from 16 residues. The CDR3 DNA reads TGTGCCAGCAGCCACATAGCGGATGATAGCACAGATACGCAGTATTTT. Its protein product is CASSHIADDSTDTQYF.